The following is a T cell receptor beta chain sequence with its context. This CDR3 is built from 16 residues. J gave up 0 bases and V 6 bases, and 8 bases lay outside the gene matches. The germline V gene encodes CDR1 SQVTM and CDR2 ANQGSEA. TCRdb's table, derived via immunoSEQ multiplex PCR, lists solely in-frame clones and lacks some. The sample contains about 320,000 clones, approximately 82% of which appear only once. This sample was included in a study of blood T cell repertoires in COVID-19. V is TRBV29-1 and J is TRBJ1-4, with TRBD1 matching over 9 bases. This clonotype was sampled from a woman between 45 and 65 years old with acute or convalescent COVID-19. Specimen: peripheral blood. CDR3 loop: CSVAGTGKTTNEKLFF. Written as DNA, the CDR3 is TGCAGCGTCGCCGGGACAGGGAAAACAACTAATGAAAAACTGTTTTTT.